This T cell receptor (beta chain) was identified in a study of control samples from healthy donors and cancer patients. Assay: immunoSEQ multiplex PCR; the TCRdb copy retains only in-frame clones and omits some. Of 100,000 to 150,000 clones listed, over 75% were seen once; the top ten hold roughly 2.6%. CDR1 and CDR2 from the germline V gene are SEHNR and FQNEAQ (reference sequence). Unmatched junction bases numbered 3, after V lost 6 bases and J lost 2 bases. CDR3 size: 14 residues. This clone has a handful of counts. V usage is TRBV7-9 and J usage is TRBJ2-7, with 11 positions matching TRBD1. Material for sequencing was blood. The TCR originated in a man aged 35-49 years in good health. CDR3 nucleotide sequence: TGTGCCAGCAGGACGGGACAGGGGGCCTACGAGCAGTACTTC. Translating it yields CASRTGQGAYEQYF.